A single sample gave rise to the 18 T cell receptor beta chains below, sequenced in a study of blood T cell repertoires in COVID-19. Here immunoSEQ multiplex PCR was the method, and the copy in TCRdb shows in-frame clones only, minus some. The repertoire holds some 300,000 clones, with about nine tenths as singletons. The sample was PBMCs or T cells enriched from blood (not recorded which). These receptors all come from a woman in her 40s who had recovered from COVID-19.

The chain has TRBV7-9 and TRBJ1-4, with 7 bases identical to TRBD1. Per germline, CDR1 SEHNR and CDR2 FQNEAQ (reference sequence). V lost 4 bases and J lost 6; bases outside the gene matches: 11. The CDR3 is 16 amino acids. The DNA for the CDR3 is TGTGCCAGCAGCTCCCCCGTTAAGGGGGCCTATGAAAAACTGTTTTTT. This translates into CASSSPVKGAYEKLFF.

This clone occurred once. The chain recombines TRBV30 with TRBJ1-2, with 8 bases that match TRBD1. There are 11 residues in the CDR3. Trimming took 7 bases from V and 8 from J; bases not matched to a gene: 6. The germline CDR1 and CDR2 sequences are GTSNPN and SVGIG (reference sequence). The chain's CDR3 is CASGQGRGYTF. CDR3 nucleotides: TGTGCCTCCGGACAGGGCCGGGGCTACACCTTC.

V usage is TRBV6-5 and J usage is TRBJ1-5, with D unresolved. CDR3 length: 15 residues. Trimming took off 0 bases at V and 10 bases at J, with 16 bases between the two ends. Germline CDR1 is MNHEY and CDR2 is SVGAGI. In DNA, the CDR3 is TGTGCCAGCAGTTACTCGTCAGGAGGACTTTATCCCCAGCATTTT. Translating it yields CASSYSSGGLYPQHF.

This rearrangement joins TRBV27 to TRBJ2-2, with 10 bases identical to TRBD2. Germline assignment: CDR1 MNHEY and CDR2 SMNVEV (reference sequence). The junction had 4 bases not matched to a gene; V was cut back by 6 bases and J by 6 bases. The CDR3 length is 14 residues. In DNA form, the CDR3 reads TGTGCCAGCAGGAAAGCGGGAGGGCCCGGGGAGCTGTTTTTT. This gives the protein CASRKAGGPGELFF.

The genes are TRBV11-2 and TRBJ1-4; unclear D gene. Germline loops: CDR1 SGHAT, CDR2 FQNNGV. The CDR3 runs 17 residues. Trimming cost V 5 bases and J 0 bases, with 16 bases left between them. CDR3 DNA: TGTGCCAGCAGCGCGACTAGGGAGGCCGCAACTAATGAAAAACTGTTTTTT. Amino acid sequence: CASSATREAATNEKLFF.

This CDR3 is CASSYVQTGNTIYF. In DNA form, the CDR3 reads TGTGCCAGCAGTTACGTACAGACTGGAAACACCATATATTTT. The chain employs TRBV6-5 and TRBJ1-3; unclear D gene. The V gene's germline CDR1 is MNHEY and CDR2 SVGAGI. This CDR3 comprises 14 residues. V was trimmed by 2 bases and J by 2 bases, leaving 7 bases between them.

V is TRBV6-5 and J is TRBJ1-2; D is ambiguous. CDR1 is MNHEY and CDR2 is SVGAGI in the germline V gene. V was cut by 0 bases and J by 8 bases, with 13 bases left in between. The CDR3 runs 14 residues. CDR3 residues: CASSYSLQSGGYTF. The CDR3 region has the DNA TGTGCCAGCAGTTACTCGCTACAGTCGGGGGGCTACACCTTC.

This clone has just one count. The chain carries TRBV19 and TRBJ1-1; 8 bases line up with TRBD1. Germline V gene sequence: CDR1 LNHDA, CDR2 SQIVND (reference sequence). Germline trimming cut 4 bases from V and 3 bases from J; bases unmatched to any gene: 10. The CDR3 sequence is 16 residues long. This CDR3 is CASSSRTGRGDTEAFF. In nucleotides, the CDR3 is TGTGCCAGTAGTAGCAGGACAGGGCGGGGTGACACTGAAGCTTTCTTT.

The chain uses TRBV7-2 and TRBJ1-2, with TRBD1 matching 8 bases. V was pared by 0 bases and J by 8 bases, with 5 bases of the junction left unmatched. The CDR3 runs to 14 residues. Germline-derived CDR1 and CDR2 are SGHTA and FQGNSA. This CDR3 reads CASSLAQGARGYTF. CDR3 DNA sequence: TGTGCCAGCAGCTTAGCGCAGGGGGCGAGGGGCTACACCTTC.

The CDR3 loop reads CALVTVEFEGSRLHF. CDR3 nucleotide sequence: TGTGCCCTCGTCACAGTCGAGTTTGAAGGATCGCGTCTCCACTTT. The V and J genes are TRBV30 and TRBJ1-6, with D unresolved. This CDR3 comprises 15 residues. The V end was cut by 8 bases, the J end by 16 bases, with 30 bases between. Germline CDR1 and CDR2: GTSNPN and SVGIG (reference sequence).

The chain couples TRBV7-2 to TRBJ1-1; possibly TRBD1 for D (5 bases). V was clipped by 0 bases and J by 5 bases, with 13 bases between them. Germline assignment: CDR1 SGHTA and CDR2 FQGNSA. The CDR3 spans 15 residues. DNA for the CDR3: TGTGCCAGCAGCTTAGCGCAGGGAGGTAGAACTGAAGCTTTCTTT. Protein sequence: CASSLAQGGRTEAFF. The full variable domain, rest sourced from reference TRBV7-2 and TRBJ1-1, is GAGVSQSPSNKVTEKGKDVELRCDPISGHTALYWYRQSLGQGLEFLIYFQGNSAPDKSGLPSDRFSAERTGGSVSTLTIQRTQQEDSAVYLCASSLAQGGRTEAFFGQGTRLTVV.

The CDR3 DNA reads TGTGCCAGCACGTACTCCCAACCTAGGAATTCACCCCTCCACTTT. Translation: CASTYSQPRNSPLHF. This chain connects TRBV6-5 to TRBJ1-6; unclear D gene. CDR1 and CDR2 (germline): MNHEY, SVGAGI. Trimming stripped 7 bases from V and 7 bases from J, with 17 bases between. This CDR3 contains 15 residues.

The chain couples TRBV6-5 to TRBJ2-3; 9 bases map to TRBD1. CDR1 MNHEY and CDR2 SVGAGI come from the germline V gene. The CDR3 contains 12 residues. V was clipped by 5 bases and J by 14 bases; unmatched bases: 8. CDR3 DNA: TGTGCCAGCAGTACCGGACAGGGGAGGAGGTATTTT. Amino acid sequence: CASSTGQGRRYF.

The J gene is TRBJ2-3, the V gene TRBV21-1; TRBD2, as called in the table, went unchecked against the DNA. TRBV21-1 is an annotated pseudogene. This CDR3 comprises 16 residues. CDR3 bases: TGTGCCAGCAGCAAAGAGTGCGGGGGGAGCACAGATACGCAGTATTTT. Translated: CASSKECGGSTDTQYF.

The chain employs TRBV5-5 and TRBJ1-2; no reliable D call. Germline values: CDR1 SGHKS, CDR2 YYEKEE (reference sequence). The length of the CDR3 is 13 residues. V lost 4 bases to trimming and J lost 2 bases, with 9 bases between them. The CDR3 sequence is CASSLQPNYGYTF. In nucleotides, the CDR3 is TGTGCCAGCAGCCTACAGCCGAACTATGGCTACACCTTC.

The J gene is TRBJ2-1, the V gene TRBV5-1; maybe TRBD1 (5 bases). Between the trimmed V and J ends, which lost 2 bases and 5 bases, there was a span of 11 bases. Germline V lookup: CDR1 SGHRS, CDR2 YFSETQ. CDR3 size: 14 residues. The CDR3 DNA reads as TGCGCCAGCAGCTTTGGAGCCAGGGACAATGAGCAGTTCTTC. Its translation: CASSFGARDNEQFF.

V gene TRBV6-5 combines with J gene TRBJ2-7, with 10 nucleotides matching TRBD1. The CDR3 extends over 14 amino acids. The ends lost 5 bases at V and 2 bases at J; junction bases unmatched: 3. CDR1 MNHEY and CDR2 SVGAGI come from the germline V gene. The CDR3 DNA is TGTGCCAGCAGTAGGACAGGGGGACCCTACGAGCAGTACTTC. Its protein is CASSRTGGPYEQYF.

This sequence joins TRBV4-2 and TRBJ2-2; 8 nucleotides align to TRBD1. V was clipped by 2 bases and J by 8 bases; unmatched bases: 10. Germline V CDR1 and CDR2: LGHNA, YNFKEQ. The CDR3 runs to 16 residues. CDR3 sequence: CASSQPLQGVGGELFF. DNA of the CDR3: TGTGCCAGCAGCCAACCTTTACAGGGGGTAGGGGGGGAGCTGTTTTTT.